This TCR beta chain originates from a study of identical twins. Study-wide results and limits: Out-of-frame beta chain sequences displayed weaker excess sharing between twins. While abundant cord blood beta clonotypes carried fewer insertions, memory repertoires showed no such pattern. Monozygotic twins shared more out-of-frame TCR alpha than recombination models predicted.

In this sample, this clonotype turned up a few times. The antigen is unknown. The CDR3 totals 13 residues. Trimming removed 6 bases from V and 6 bases from J, with 13 bases in between. Per germline, CDR1 SGHRS and CDR2 YFSETQ. TCRdb called the 5' RACE reads again in MiXCR, with one record for every CDR3 protein. The profile shows 700,000 to 950,000 distinct CDR3 sequences, roughly an eighth of them singletons. Only healthy Caucasians were enrolled as donors. These data were likewise used in another study, on yellow fever vaccine responses in identical twins.

The clonotype comes from a young woman in good health. Material: PBMCs. The chain carries TRBV5-1 and TRBJ2-1, with D possibly called TRBD1 or TRBD2 (7 bases each). The CDR3 DNA follows: TGCGCCAGCAACGGGGGGACAGTCAATGAGCAGTTCTTC. As protein: CASNGGTVNEQFF.